The source of this T cell receptor beta chain is a study of T-cell reconstitution after alpha-beta-depleted transplantation in children. Points from the study as a whole: Expanded graft clones, several hundred of them, were reportedly the source of alpha-beta T cells about two months after transplant. The authors attributed T-cell counts and diversity one year after transplant mostly to newly produced T cells. After transplant, high TCRbeta diversity at day 60 in some patients arose from surviving recipient T cells and thymic progenitors.

The V and J ends lost 0 bases and 3 bases respectively, with 12 bases between them. CDR1 and CDR2 from the germline V gene are SGDLS and YYNGEE. The CDR3 is 15 amino acids. In its sample, this clonotype was seen many times. Its antigen is not known. Molecular barcoding with unique molecular identifiers was used for the TCRbeta library. MiXCR, applied by TCRdb to the PCR reads, yields one record per CDR3 protein. This sample has 700,000 to 850,000 distinct CDR3 sequences, with about 16% found just once. The chain employs TRBV9 and TRBJ2-5; D possibly corresponds to TRBD1 (5 bases). Material: PBMCs, mostly from graft donor cells, obtained 360 days after TCRalphabeta/CD19-depleted stem cell transplant. The sequence was obtained from a male patient younger than 18 who had a stem cell transplant for acute lymphoblastic leukemia, so the T cells may come from the graft donor. The CDR3 here is CASSVEGMAKETQYF. In nucleotides, the CDR3 is TGTGCCAGCAGCGTAGAGGGGATGGCCAAAGAGACCCAGTACTTC.